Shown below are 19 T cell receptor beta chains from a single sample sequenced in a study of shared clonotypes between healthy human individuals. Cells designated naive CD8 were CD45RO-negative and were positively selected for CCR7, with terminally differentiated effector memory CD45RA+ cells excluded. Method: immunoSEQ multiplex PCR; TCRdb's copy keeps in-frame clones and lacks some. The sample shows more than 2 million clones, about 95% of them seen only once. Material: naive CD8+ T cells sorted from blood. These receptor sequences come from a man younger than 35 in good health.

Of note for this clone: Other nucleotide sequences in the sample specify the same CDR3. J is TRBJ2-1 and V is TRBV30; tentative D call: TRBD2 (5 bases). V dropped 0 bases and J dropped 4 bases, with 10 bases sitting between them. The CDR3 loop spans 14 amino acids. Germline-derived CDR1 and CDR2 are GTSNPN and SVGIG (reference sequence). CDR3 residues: CAWSVRGGYNEQFF. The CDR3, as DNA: TGTGCCTGGAGTGTACGGGGTGGTTACAATGAGCAGTTCTTC.

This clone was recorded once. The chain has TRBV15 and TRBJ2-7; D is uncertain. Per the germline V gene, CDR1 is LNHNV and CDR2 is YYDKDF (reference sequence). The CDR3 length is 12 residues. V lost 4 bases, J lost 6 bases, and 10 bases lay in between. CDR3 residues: CATSTRLGEQYF. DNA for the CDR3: TGTGCCACCAGCACCCGCCTGGGCGAGCAGTACTTC.

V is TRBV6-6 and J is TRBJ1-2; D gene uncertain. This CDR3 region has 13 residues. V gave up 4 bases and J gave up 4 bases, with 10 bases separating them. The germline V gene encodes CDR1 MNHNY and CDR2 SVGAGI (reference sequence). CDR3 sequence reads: CASSFDPSYGYTF. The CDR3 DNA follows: TGTGCCAGCAGTTTCGACCCATCCTATGGCTACACCTTC.

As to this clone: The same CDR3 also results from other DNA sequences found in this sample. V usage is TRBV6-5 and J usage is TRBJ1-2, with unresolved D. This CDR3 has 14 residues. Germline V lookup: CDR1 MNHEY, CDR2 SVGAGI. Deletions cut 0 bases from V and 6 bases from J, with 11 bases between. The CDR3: CASSYSRAIDGYTF. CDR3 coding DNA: TGTGCCAGCAGTTACTCAAGGGCGATCGATGGCTACACCTTC.

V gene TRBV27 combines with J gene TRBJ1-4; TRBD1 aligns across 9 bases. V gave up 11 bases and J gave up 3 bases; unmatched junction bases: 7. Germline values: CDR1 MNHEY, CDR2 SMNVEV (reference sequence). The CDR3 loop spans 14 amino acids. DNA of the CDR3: TGTGCCGCCGGGACAGGGTATTCTAATGAAAAACTGTTTTTT. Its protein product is CAAGTGYSNEKLFF.

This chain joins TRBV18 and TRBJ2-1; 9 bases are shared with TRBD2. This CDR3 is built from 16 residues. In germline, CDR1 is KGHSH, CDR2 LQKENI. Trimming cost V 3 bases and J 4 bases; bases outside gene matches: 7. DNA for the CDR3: TGTGCCAGCTCACCGGGGGCGGGACTAGCTTACAATGAGCAGTTCTTC. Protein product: CASSPGAGLAYNEQFF.

The CDR3 is CASSLGAGKTYEQYF. The DNA of the CDR3 is TGTGCCAGCAGTTTAGGGGCAGGGAAAACCTACGAGCAGTACTTC. This rearrangement joins TRBV27 to TRBJ2-7, with D perhaps TRBD1 (5 bases). The V end was cut by 2 bases, the J end by 2 bases, with 13 bases between. Germline values: CDR1 MNHEY, CDR2 SMNVEV (reference sequence). The CDR3 totals 15 residues.

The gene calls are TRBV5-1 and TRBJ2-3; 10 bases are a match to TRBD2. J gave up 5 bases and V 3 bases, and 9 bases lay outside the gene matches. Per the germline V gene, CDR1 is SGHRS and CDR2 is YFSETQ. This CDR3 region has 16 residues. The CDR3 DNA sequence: TGCGCCAGCAGCTCATACCCTAGCGGGAGAGGAGATACGCAGTATTTT. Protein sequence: CASSSYPSGRGDTQYF.

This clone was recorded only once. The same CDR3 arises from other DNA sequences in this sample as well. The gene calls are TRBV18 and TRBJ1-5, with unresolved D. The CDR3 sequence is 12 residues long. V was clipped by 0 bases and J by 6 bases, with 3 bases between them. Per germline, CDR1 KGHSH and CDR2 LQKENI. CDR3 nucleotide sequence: TGTGCCAGCTCACCACCAGGTCAGCCCCAGCATTTT. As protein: CASSPPGQPQHF.

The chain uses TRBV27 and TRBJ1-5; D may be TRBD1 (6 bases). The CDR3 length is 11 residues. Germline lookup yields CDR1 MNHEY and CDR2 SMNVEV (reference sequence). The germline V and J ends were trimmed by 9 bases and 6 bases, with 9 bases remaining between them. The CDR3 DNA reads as TGTGCCAGTGGGGGCGGTCAGCCCCAGCATTTT. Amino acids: CASGGGQPQHF.

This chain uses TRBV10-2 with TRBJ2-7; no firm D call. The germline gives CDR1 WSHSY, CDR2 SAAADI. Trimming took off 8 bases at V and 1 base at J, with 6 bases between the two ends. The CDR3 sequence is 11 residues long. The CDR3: CASGFSYEQYF. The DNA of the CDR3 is TGCGCCAGCGGATTTTCCTACGAGCAGTACTTC.

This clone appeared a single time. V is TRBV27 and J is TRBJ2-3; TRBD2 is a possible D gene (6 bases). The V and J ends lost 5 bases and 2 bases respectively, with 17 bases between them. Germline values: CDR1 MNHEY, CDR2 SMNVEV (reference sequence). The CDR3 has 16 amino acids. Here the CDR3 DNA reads TGTGCCAGCAGTACGATAGCGGATACAACCACAGATACGCAGTATTTT. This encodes CASSTIADTTTDTQYF.

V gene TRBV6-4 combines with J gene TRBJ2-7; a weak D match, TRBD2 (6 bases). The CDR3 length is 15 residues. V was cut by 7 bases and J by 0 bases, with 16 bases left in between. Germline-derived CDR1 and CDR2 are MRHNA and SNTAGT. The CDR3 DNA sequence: TGTGCCAGCACCGAGGGCGGGAACCCCTCCTACGAGCAGTACTTC. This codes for CASTEGGNPSYEQYF.

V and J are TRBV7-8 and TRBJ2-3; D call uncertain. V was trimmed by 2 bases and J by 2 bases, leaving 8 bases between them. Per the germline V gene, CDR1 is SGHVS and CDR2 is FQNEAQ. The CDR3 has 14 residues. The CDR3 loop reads CASSLYPDTDTQYF. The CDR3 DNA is TGTGCCAGCAGCTTATACCCAGACACAGATACGCAGTATTTT.

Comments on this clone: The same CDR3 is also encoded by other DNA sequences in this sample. As DNA, the CDR3 is TGTGCCTGGAGCGTCGACAGGGTTTACGAGCAGTACTTC. It codes for CAWSVDRVYEQYF. V is TRBV30 and J is TRBJ2-7; 7 bases match TRBD1. Germline CDR1 is GTSNPN and CDR2 is SVGIG (reference sequence). V dropped 3 bases and J dropped 4; count of bases not matched to a gene: 6. The CDR3 covers 13 residues.

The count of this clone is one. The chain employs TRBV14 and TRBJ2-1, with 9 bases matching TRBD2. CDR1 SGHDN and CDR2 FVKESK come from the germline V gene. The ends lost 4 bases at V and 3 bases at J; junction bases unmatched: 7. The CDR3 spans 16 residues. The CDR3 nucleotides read TGTGCCAGCAGCCCGGAGGTAGCGGGAGTCTACAATGAGCAGTTCTTC. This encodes CASSPEVAGVYNEQFF.

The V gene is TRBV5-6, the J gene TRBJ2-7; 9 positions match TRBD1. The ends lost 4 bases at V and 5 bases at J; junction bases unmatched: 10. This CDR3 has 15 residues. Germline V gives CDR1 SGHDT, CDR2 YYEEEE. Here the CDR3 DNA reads TGTGCCAGCAGCCTTACGGGACAGGGTAGCCACGAGCAGTACTTC. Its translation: CASSLTGQGSHEQYF.

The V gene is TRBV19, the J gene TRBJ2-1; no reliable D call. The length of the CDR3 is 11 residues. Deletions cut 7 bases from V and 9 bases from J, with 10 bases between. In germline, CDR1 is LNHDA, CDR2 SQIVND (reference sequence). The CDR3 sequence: CASMTASEQFF. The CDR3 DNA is TGTGCCAGTATGACGGCCAGTGAGCAGTTCTTC.

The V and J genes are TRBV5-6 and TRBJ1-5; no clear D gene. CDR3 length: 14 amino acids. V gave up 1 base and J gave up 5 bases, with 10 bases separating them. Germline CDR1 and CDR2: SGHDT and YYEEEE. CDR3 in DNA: TGTGCCAGCAGCTTGTGGGGTATCGATCAGCCCCAGCATTTT. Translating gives CASSLWGIDQPQHF.